This entry lists 18 T cell receptor beta chains sequenced from one sample in a study of graft-versus-host responses after intestinal transplantation. Stated time point: postoperative day 105 after intestinal transplantation (dayNNNN = postoperative day). Processed graft tissue released its intraepithelial and lamina propria lymphocytes. Clones were read by immunoSEQ multiplex PCR, and TCRdb kept only the in-frame ones, dropping some. Seen here are about 4,100 clones, under 90% observed once, and the top ten hold roughly 6.9%. Sequencing was performed on ileum tissue, taken 105 days after intestinal transplantation. The receptors stem from a human patient who received an intestinal transplant, so some T cells may come from the graft donor.

The chain combines TRBV14 with TRBJ1-2; D not resolved. The CDR3 has 14 residues. The germline V gene has CDR1 SGHDN and CDR2 FVKESK. The ends were cut back, 0 bases at V and 4 bases at J, with 9 bases in the middle. The CDR3: CASSQDRITYGYTF. In DNA, the CDR3 is TGTGCCAGCAGCCAAGACAGGATAACCTATGGCTACACCTTC.

This clone was counted a few times. The chain employs TRBV7-3 and TRBJ2-3; perhaps TRBD2 as D (7 bases). Germline V gene sequence: CDR1 SGHTA, CDR2 FQGTGA. The CDR3 is 15 amino acids. V gave up 6 bases and J gave up 2 bases, with 15 bases separating them. The CDR3 DNA is TGTGCCAGCAGGATAGGGGGGAGGGACACAGATACGCAGTATTTT. This gives the protein CASRIGGRDTDTQYF. Full variable domain (missing parts from reference TRBV7-3 and TRBJ2-3): GAGVSQTPSNKVTEKGKYVELRCDPISGHTALYWYRQSLGQGPEFLIYFQGTGAADDSGLPNDRFFAVRPEGSVSTLKIQRTERGDSAVYLCASRIGGRDTDTQYFGPGTRLTVL.

The chain couples TRBV7-3 to TRBJ1-4; 8 bases are a match to TRBD1. Germline-derived CDR1 and CDR2 are SGHTA and FQGTGA. The CDR3 sequence is 18 residues long. V was pared by 0 bases and J by 3 bases, with 9 bases of the junction left unmatched. CDR3 loop: CASSLTRDDRGPNEKLFF. The CDR3 nucleotides read TGTGCCAGCAGCTTAACACGAGACGACAGGGGCCCTAATGAAAAACTGTTTTTT.

This clone came up once. The chain employs TRBV5-4 and TRBJ2-7; TRBD2 is a possible D gene (6 bases). Trimming left V 3 bases short and J 2 bases short, with 15 bases between. Germline V CDR1 and CDR2: SGHNT, YYREEE (reference sequence). The CDR3 consists of 15 residues. The CDR3: CASSSPGLQTYEQYF. The CDR3 DNA follows: TGTGCCAGCAGCTCTCCGGGACTCCAAACCTACGAGCAGTACTTC.

This sequence joins TRBV6-5 and TRBJ2-1; 7 bases align to TRBD1. Per the germline V gene, CDR1 is MNHEY and CDR2 is SVGAGI. CDR3 length: 16 residues. J gave up 9 bases and V 2 bases, and 13 bases lay outside the gene matches. The CDR3 loop is CASSYRGPPTTIEQFF. DNA for the CDR3: TGTGCCAGCAGTTACAGGGGGCCCCCTACTACAATTGAGCAGTTCTTC.

In DNA, the CDR3 is TGTGCCAGCAGTGGGCGGGACAGGGGCAATGAGCAGTTCTTC. Translating it yields CASSGRDRGNEQFF. The gene calls are TRBV25-1 and TRBJ2-1; 10 bases agree with TRBD1. Per the germline V gene, CDR1 is MGHDK and CDR2 is SYGVNS. The J segment lost 6 bases and the V segment lost 4 bases, leaving 3 bases of the junction unmatched. The CDR3 has 14 residues.

CDR3 nucleotide sequence: TGTGCCAGCAGTTACCAGACTAGCGGGAGTTCCGGCGAGCAGTACTTC. It codes for CASSYQTSGSSGEQYF. This rearrangement joins TRBV6-5 to TRBJ2-7, with TRBD2 identical over 12 bases. V lost 2 bases to trimming and J lost 6 bases; unmatched junction nucleotides: 8. CDR1 is MNHEY, CDR2 SVGAGI, per germline. CDR3 length: 16 amino acids.

This clone was picked up a small number of times. This chain uses TRBV19 with TRBJ1-6; a weak D match, TRBD1 (6 bases). Trimming shortened V by 3 bases and J by 4 bases, and 7 bases separated the two germline ends. The germline gives CDR1 LNHDA, CDR2 SQIVND (reference sequence). The CDR3 has 14 residues. In nucleotides, the CDR3 is TGTGCCAGTAGTATGGGACAATATAATTCACCCCTCCACTTT. Its translation is CASSMGQYNSPLHF. The full variable domain, with the rest looked up from reference TRBV19 and TRBJ1-6, is DGGITQSPKYLFRKEGQNVTLSCEQNLNHDAMYWYRQDPGQGLRLIYYSQIVNDFQKGDIAEGYSVSREKKESFPLTVTSAQKNPTAFYLCASSMGQYNSPLHFGNGTRLTVT.

This chain uses TRBV5-1 with TRBJ2-2; TRBD2 matches 7 bases. Germline V gene sequence: CDR1 SGHRS, CDR2 YFSETQ. V gave up 4 bases and J gave up 6 bases; unmatched junction bases: 15. CDR3 length equals 17 residues. CDR3 DNA sequence: TGCGCCAGCAGCCGGTATCCTAGCGGACTTTCCTCCGGGGAGCTGTTTTTT. Translated: CASSRYPSGLSSGELFF.

The chain's CDR3 is CVRSSQRVQYF. The CDR3 DNA is TGTGTCAGAAGCTCCCAGCGGGTGCAGTACTTC. The chain couples TRBV7-5 to TRBJ2-7; the D call TRBD2 from the table was never checked on the DNA. TRBV7-5 is labeled a pseudogene. The length of the CDR3 is 11 residues.

This sequence joins TRBV27 and TRBJ1-3, with D perhaps matching TRBD1 (6 bases). V lost 6 bases and J lost 2, with 11 bases in between. CDR1 is MNHEY and CDR2 is SMNVEV in the germline V gene (reference sequence). The CDR3 totals 14 residues. The CDR3 nucleotides read TGTGCCAGCAGACTCACAGGGACTGGAAACACCATATATTTT. Residues: CASRLTGTGNTIYF.

The chain links TRBV5-1 to TRBJ1-1, with D hard to call. V was shortened by 5 bases and J by 1 base, with 3 bases between the two germline ends. Germline assignment: CDR1 SGHRS and CDR2 YFSETQ. The CDR3 runs 11 residues. The CDR3 bases are TGCGCCAGCAGACAGAACACTGAAGCTTTCTTT. This translates into CASRQNTEAFF.

The J gene is TRBJ2-3, the V gene TRBV11-2; 10 bases align to TRBD1. Germline V gives CDR1 SGHAT, CDR2 FQNNGV. V lost 1 base and J lost 3; bases outside the gene matches: 4. The CDR3 loop spans 16 amino acids. The CDR3 sequence is CASSLARTGGTDTQYF. The CDR3 DNA reads TGTGCCAGCAGCTTAGCGAGGACAGGGGGAACAGATACGCAGTATTTT.

The V gene is TRBV10-3, the J gene TRBJ1-1, with a weak D call TRBD1 (5 bases). This CDR3 comprises 12 residues. Germline CDR1 reads ENHRY; CDR2 reads SYGVKD. Trimming shortened V by 8 bases and J by 3 bases, and 10 bases separated the two germline ends. The CDR3 sequence: CAIEPRDTEAFF. In DNA, the CDR3 is TGTGCCATCGAACCCAGGGACACTGAAGCTTTCTTT.

The V call is TRBV23-1, the J call TRBJ2-5, with 7 bases matching TRBD2. TRBV23-1 is recorded as an ORF, its role being uncertain. V lost 4 bases to trimming and J lost 2 bases; unmatched junction nucleotides: 7. This CDR3 region has 15 residues. In DNA form, the CDR3 reads TGCGCCAGCAGTCCCCAGGGAGGGAGGCAAGAGACCCAGTACTTC. It specifies CASSPQGGRQETQYF.

The V and J genes are TRBV5-1 and TRBJ2-5, with TRBD2 identical over 10 bases. This CDR3 has 18 amino acids. Germline CDR1 reads SGHRS; CDR2 reads YFSETQ. Trimming removed 3 bases from V and 2 bases from J; junction bases left unmatched: 13. This CDR3 is CASSSGRSGLASQETQYF. CDR3 bases: TGCGCCAGCAGCTCGGGACGTTCGGGACTAGCGAGTCAAGAGACCCAGTACTTC. Together with reference TRBV5-1 and TRBJ2-5, the CDR3 gives the full variable domain: KAGVTQTPRYLIKTRGQQVTLSCSPISGHRSVSWYQQTPGQGLQFLFEYFSETQRNKGNFPGRFSGRQFSNSRSEMNVSTLELGDSALYLCASSSGRSGLASQETQYFGPGTRLLVL.

The V and J genes are TRBV6-5 and TRBJ2-3; no clear D gene. The CDR3 loop spans 12 amino acids. CDR1 MNHEY and CDR2 SVGAGI come from the germline V gene. V lost 3 bases and J lost 1, with 2 bases in between. CDR3 residues: CASSYGTDTQYF. CDR3 nucleotides: TGTGCCAGCAGTTATGGCACAGATACGCAGTATTTT.

The chain has TRBV14 and TRBJ2-5; D call uncertain. This CDR3 region has 14 residues. The V end lost 5 bases, the J end lost 5 bases, and 15 bases lay between the germline ends. From germline, CDR1 is SGHDN and CDR2 FVKESK. The CDR3 sequence: CASSRVTMAETQYF. CDR3 sequence (DNA): TGTGCCAGCAGCAGGGTCACTATGGCGGAGACCCAGTACTTC.